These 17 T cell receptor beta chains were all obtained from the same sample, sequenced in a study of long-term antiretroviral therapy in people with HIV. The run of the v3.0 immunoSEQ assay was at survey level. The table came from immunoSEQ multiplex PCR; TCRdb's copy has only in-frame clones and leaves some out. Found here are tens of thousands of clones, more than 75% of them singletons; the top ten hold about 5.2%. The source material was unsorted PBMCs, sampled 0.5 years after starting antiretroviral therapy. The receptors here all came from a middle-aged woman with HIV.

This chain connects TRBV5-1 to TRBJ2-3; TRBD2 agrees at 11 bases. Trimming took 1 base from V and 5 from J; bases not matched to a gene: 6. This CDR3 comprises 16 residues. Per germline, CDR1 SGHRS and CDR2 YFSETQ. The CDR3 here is CASSLQSSGGLDTQYF. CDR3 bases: TGCGCCAGCAGCTTGCAGTCTAGCGGGGGGTTAGATACGCAGTATTTT.

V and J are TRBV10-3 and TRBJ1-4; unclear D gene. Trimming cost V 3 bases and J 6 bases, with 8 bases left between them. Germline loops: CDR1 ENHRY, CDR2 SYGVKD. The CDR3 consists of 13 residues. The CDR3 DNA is TGTGCCATCAGTGAAACAACGTATGAAAAACTGTTTTTT. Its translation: CAISETTYEKLFF.

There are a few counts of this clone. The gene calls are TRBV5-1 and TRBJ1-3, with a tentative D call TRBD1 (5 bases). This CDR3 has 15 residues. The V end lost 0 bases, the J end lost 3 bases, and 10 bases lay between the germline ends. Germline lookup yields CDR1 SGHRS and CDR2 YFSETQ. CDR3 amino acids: CASSLDPQGGNTIYF. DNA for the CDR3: TGCGCCAGCAGCTTGGACCCCCAGGGTGGAAACACCATATATTTT.

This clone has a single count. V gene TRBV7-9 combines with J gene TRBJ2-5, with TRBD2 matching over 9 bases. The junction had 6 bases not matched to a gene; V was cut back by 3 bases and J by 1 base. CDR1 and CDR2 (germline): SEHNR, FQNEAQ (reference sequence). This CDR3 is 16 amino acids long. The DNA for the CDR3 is TGTGCCAGCAGCTTGGGTAGCGGGGGAAGCCAAGAGACCCAGTACTTC. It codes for CASSLGSGGSQETQYF.

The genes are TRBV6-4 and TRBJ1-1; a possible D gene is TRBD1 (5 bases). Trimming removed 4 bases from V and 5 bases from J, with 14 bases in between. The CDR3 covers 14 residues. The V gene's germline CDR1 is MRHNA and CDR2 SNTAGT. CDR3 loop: CASSGEGRGTEAFF. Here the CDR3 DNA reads TGTGCCAGCAGTGGTGAGGGGAGGGGAACTGAAGCTTTCTTT.

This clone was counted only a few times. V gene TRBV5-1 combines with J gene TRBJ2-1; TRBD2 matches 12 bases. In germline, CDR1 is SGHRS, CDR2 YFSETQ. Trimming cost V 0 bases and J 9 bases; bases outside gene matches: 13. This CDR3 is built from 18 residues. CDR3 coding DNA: TGCGCCAGCAGCTTGGAGGGACTAACTAGCGGGGGGATGGTTGAGCAGTTCTTC. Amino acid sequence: CASSLEGLTSGGMVEQFF. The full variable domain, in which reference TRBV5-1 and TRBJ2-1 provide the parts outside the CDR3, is KAGVTQTPRYLIKTRGQQVTLSCSPISGHRSVSWYQQTPGQGLQFLFEYFSETQRNKGNFPGRFSGRQFSNSRSEMNVSTLELGDSALYLCASSLEGLTSGGMVEQFFGPGTRLTVL.

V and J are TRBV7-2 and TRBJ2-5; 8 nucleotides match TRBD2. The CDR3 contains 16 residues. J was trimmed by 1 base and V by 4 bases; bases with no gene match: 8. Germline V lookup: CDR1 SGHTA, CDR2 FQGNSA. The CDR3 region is CASSSQGRGGQETQYF. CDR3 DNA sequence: TGTGCCAGCAGCTCACAAGGTCGGGGGGGCCAAGAGACCCAGTACTTC.

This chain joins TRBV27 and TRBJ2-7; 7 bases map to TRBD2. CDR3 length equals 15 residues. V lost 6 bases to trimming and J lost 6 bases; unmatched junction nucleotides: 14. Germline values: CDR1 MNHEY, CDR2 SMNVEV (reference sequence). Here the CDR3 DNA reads TGTGCCAGCAGCCTGCGCCCGGGCGGGGGAGCCGAGCAGTACTTC. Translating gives CASSLRPGGGAEQYF.

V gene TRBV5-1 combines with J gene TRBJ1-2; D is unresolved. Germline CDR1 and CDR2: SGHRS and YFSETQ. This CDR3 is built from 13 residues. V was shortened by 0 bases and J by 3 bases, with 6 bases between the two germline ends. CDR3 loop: CASSLGGDYGYTF. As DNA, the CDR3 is TGCGCCAGCAGCTTGGGAGGCGACTATGGCTACACCTTC.

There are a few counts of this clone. The CDR3 sequence: CASRPGTGSGEQYF. Here the CDR3 DNA reads TGTGCCAGCAGACCCGGGACAGGGAGCGGCGAGCAGTACTTC. The genes are TRBV27 and TRBJ2-7; TRBD1 matches at 9 bases. The CDR3 loop spans 14 amino acids. Trimming cost V 6 bases and J 6 bases; bases outside gene matches: 9. CDR1 is MNHEY, CDR2 SMNVEV, per germline (reference sequence).

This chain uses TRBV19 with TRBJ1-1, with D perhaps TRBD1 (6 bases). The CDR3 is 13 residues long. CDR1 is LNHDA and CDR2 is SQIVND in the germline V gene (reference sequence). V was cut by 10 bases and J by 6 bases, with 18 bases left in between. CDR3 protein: CATKEGDFAEAFF. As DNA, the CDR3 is TGTGCCACTAAAGAGGGGGATTTTGCTGAAGCTTTCTTT.

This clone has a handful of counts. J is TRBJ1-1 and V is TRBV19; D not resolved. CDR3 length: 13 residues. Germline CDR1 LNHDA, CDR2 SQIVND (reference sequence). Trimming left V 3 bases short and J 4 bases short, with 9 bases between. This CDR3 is CASSILEGTEAFF. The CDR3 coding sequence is TGTGCCAGTAGTATTCTGGAGGGCACTGAAGCTTTCTTT.

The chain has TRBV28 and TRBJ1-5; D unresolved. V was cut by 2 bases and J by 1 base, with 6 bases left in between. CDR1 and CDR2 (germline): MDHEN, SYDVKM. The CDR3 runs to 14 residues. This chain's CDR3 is CASSLLGSNQPQHF. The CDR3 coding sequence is TGTGCCAGCAGTTTACTGGGAAGCAATCAGCCCCAGCATTTT.

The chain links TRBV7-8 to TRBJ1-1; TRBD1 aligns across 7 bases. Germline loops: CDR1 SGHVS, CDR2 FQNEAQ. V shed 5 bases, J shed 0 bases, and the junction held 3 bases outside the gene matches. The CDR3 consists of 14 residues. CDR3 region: CASSQTGVNTEAFF. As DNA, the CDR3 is TGTGCCAGCAGCCAAACAGGGGTGAACACTGAAGCTTTCTTT.

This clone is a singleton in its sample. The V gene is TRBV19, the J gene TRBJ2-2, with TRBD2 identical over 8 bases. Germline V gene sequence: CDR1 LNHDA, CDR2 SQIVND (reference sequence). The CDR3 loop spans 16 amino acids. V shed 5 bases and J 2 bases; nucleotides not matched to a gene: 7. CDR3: CASSRAGEINTGELFF. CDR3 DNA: TGTGCCAGTAGTCGAGCGGGGGAGATTAACACCGGGGAGCTGTTTTTT.

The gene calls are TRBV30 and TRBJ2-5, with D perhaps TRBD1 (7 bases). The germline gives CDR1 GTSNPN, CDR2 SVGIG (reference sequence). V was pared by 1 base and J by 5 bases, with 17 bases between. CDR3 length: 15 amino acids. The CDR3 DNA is TGTGCCTGGAGTGCCCCGAGCAGGGGGAGGGAGACCCAGTACTTC. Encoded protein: CAWSAPSRGRETQYF.

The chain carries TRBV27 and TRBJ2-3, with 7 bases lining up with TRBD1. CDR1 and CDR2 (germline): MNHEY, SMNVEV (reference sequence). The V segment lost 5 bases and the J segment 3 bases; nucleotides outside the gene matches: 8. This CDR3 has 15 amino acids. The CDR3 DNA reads TGTGCCAGCAGTCCCGCGACAGGGATGACAGATACGCAGTATTTT. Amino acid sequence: CASSPATGMTDTQYF.